A selection of T cell receptor beta chains follows, all from one sample in a study of control samples from healthy donors and cancer patients. TCRdb's table, derived via immunoSEQ multiplex PCR, lists solely in-frame clones and lacks some. The data contain approximately 140,000 clones, around 90% of them singletons. The source material was blood. The receptor source for this set is a man younger than 35 in good health. Both conserved end residues are part of each CDR3. Each record gives: clone size, V gene, J gene, D gene, CDR3 protein, CDR3 DNA. D genes are given only for firm matches. Size tells how often a clone was seen (once, few, many) or the class of an expanded clone, and some rows leave it out.

size: -; V: TRBV19; J: TRBJ1-1; D: TRBD1; CDR3: CASSVGQVVTEAFF; DNA: TGTGCCAGTAGTGTCGGACAGGTCGTCACTGAAGCTTTCTTT
size: once; V: TRBV6-6; J: TRBJ2-3; D: TRBD2; CDR3: CASSQLGLAGGIDTQYF; DNA: TGTGCCAGCAGTCAGCTTGGACTAGCGGGGGGAATAGATACGCAGTATTTT
size: -; V: TRBV5-1; J: TRBJ2-5; D: TRBD1; CDR3: CASSSGQGRETQYF; DNA: TGCGCCAGCAGCTCGGGACAGGGTAGGGAGACCCAGTACTTC
size: -; V: TRBV7-2; J: TRBJ1-5; D: -; CDR3: CASSTPGRNQPQHF; DNA: TGTGCCAGCAGCACTCCAGGGAGGAATCAGCCCCAGCATTTT
size: -; V: TRBV28; J: TRBJ1-1; D: -; CDR3: CASSFKFWASTTARTEAFF; DNA: TGTGCCAGCAGTTTTAAGTTTTGGGCCTCCACAACAGCACGGACTGAAGCTTTCTTT
size: -; V: TRBV2; J: TRBJ2-5; D: -; CDR3: CASRQHINLGQYQETQYF; DNA: TGTGCCAGCCGCCAACATATAAATCTAGGACAGTACCAAGAGACCCAGTACTTC
size: -; V: TRBV7-3; J: TRBJ2-7; D: TRBD2; CDR3: CASSPGLAGGYEQYF; DNA: TGTGCCAGCAGCCCAGGACTAGCGGGGGGCTACGAGCAGTACTTC
size: -; V: TRBV21-1; J: TRBJ2-3; D: -; CDR3: CASSKENAGAQRDTQYF; DNA: TGTGCCAGCAGCAAAGAGAACGCGGGGGCGCAGCGAGATACGCAGTATTTT
size: -; V: TRBV3-1/TRBV3-2; J: TRBJ1-5; D: TRBD1; CDR3: CASSGSGGTQPQHF; DNA: TGTGCCAGCAGCGGTTCAGGGGGCACTCAGCCCCAGCATTTT
size: -; V: TRBV10-3; J: TRBJ2-2; D: -; CDR3: CAIRIIGDYTGELFF; DNA: TGTGCCATCAGGATCATTGGGGATTACACCGGGGAGCTGTTTTTT
size: -; V: TRBV7-2; J: TRBJ1-6; D: TRBD1; CDR3: CASSLGQISNSPLHF; DNA: TGTGCCAGCAGCCTGGGACAGATTTCTAATTCACCCCTCCACTTT
size: -; V: TRBV24-1; J: TRBJ2-3; D: -; CDR3: CATNWGYRDPCTDTQYF; DNA: TGTGCCACCAACTGGGGTTACAGGGACCCTTGCACAGATACGCAGTATTTT
size: -; V: TRBV6-6; J: TRBJ2-1; D: -; CDR3: CASSQISGEQFF; DNA: TGTGCCAGCAGTCAAATCTCGGGTGAGCAGTTCTTC
size: -; V: TRBV2; J: TRBJ1-1; D: -; CDR3: CASSAFGTEAFF; DNA: TGTGCCAGCAGTGCGTTTGGGACTGAAGCTTTCTTT
size: -; V: TRBV4-3; J: TRBJ2-5; D: TRBD2; CDR3: CASSQEGLAGETQYF; DNA: TGCGCCAGCAGCCAAGAGGGACTAGCGGGGGAGACCCAGTACTTC
size: once; V: TRBV7-9; J: TRBJ1-1; D: -; CDR3: CASSLDSWNTEAFF; DNA: TGTGCCAGCAGCTTGGACAGCTGGAACACTGAAGCTTTCTTT
size: once; V: TRBV7-2; J: TRBJ2-7; D: TRBD2; CDR3: CASSLGSGGAYEQYF; DNA: TGTGCCAGCAGCCTAGGTAGCGGGGGGGCCTACGAGCAGTACTTC
size: -; V: TRBV25-1; J: TRBJ1-1; D: TRBD1; CDR3: CASSEAGGNTEAFF; DNA: TGTGCCAGCAGTGAGGCAGGGGGGAACACTGAAGCTTTCTTT
size: -; V: TRBV27; J: TRBJ2-1; D: TRBD1; CDR3: CASSSSGTGHNEQFF; DNA: TGTGCCAGCAGTTCTTCCGGGACAGGTCACAATGAGCAGTTCTTC
size: -; V: TRBV2; J: TRBJ2-2; D: -; CDR3: CASSNTGELFF; DNA: TGTGCCAGCAGTAATACCGGGGAGCTGTTTTTT
size: -; V: TRBV7-9; J: TRBJ1-3; D: TRBD1; CDR3: CASRTGGSGNTIYF; DNA: TGTGCCAGCAGAACAGGGGGCTCTGGAAACACCATATATTTT
size: -; V: TRBV7-9; J: TRBJ2-3; D: -; CDR3: CASSPPSGRADTQYF; DNA: TGTGCCAGCAGCCCACCCTCCGGGAGAGCAGATACGCAGTATTTT
size: -; V: TRBV6-5; J: TRBJ1-3; D: -; CDR3: CASSPLGGPGNTIYF; DNA: TGTGCCAGCAGCCCACTTGGAGGGCCTGGAAACACCATATATTTT
size: -; V: TRBV2; J: TRBJ2-7; D: TRBD2; CDR3: CASSESSGGAYEQYF; DNA: TGTGCCAGCAGTGAATCTAGCGGGGGGGCCTACGAGCAGTACTTC
size: once; V: TRBV10-3; J: TRBJ1-2; D: -; CDR3: CAISESMGQGYTF; DNA: TGTGCCATCAGTGAGTCGATGGGGCAAGGCTACACCTTC
size: once; V: TRBV3-1/TRBV3-2; J: TRBJ2-5; D: -; CDR3: CASSLGRAHYQETQYF; DNA: TGTGCCAGCAGCCTGGGCCGGGCCCATTATCAAGAGACCCAGTACTTC
size: -; V: TRBV11-3; J: TRBJ2-1; D: -; CDR3: CASSLKPSSYNEQFF; DNA: TGTGCCAGCAGCCTAAAACCGAGCTCCTACAATGAGCAGTTCTTC
size: -; V: TRBV19; J: TRBJ1-1; D: -; CDR3: CASSRVNTEAFF; DNA: TGTGCCAGTAGCAGGGTGAACACTGAAGCTTTCTTT
size: -; V: TRBV13; J: TRBJ2-4; D: -; CDR3: CASSPGGGGLAKNIQYF; DNA: TGTGCCAGCAGTCCCGGCGGAGGGGGGTTAGCCAAAAACATTCAGTACTTC
size: -; V: TRBV7-9; J: TRBJ1-6; D: -; CDR3: CASSLVGATEYNSPLHF; DNA: TGTGCCAGCAGCTTAGTTGGGGCGACGGAATATAATTCACCCCTCCACTTT
size: -; V: TRBV6-5; J: TRBJ1-1; D: -; CDR3: CASPGGGGTEAFF; DNA: TGTGCCAGTCCGGGGGGCGGGGGCACTGAAGCTTTCTTT
size: -; V: TRBV7-2; J: TRBJ2-2; D: TRBD2; CDR3: CASSVLSGGTNTGELFF; DNA: TGTGCCAGCAGCGTACTCAGCGGGGGGACGAACACCGGGGAGCTGTTTTTT
size: -; V: TRBV4-2; J: TRBJ1-6; D: -; CDR3: CASSQVTGNSPLHF; DNA: TGTGCCAGCAGCCAAGTTACGGGGAATTCACCCCTCCACTTT
size: -; V: TRBV15; J: TRBJ1-2; D: -; CDR3: CATSRDRAGVDYGYTF; DNA: TGTGCCACCAGCAGAGATAGGGCGGGGGTTGACTATGGCTACACCTTC
size: -; V: TRBV7-3; J: TRBJ2-3; D: -; CDR3: CASSLMGADTDTQYF; DNA: TGTGCCAGCAGCTTAATGGGCGCAGACACAGATACGCAGTATTTT
size: -; V: TRBV5-4; J: TRBJ1-2; D: -; CDR3: CASSSTRASDGYTF; DNA: TGTGCCAGCAGCTCAACCCGGGCCTCGGATGGCTACACCTTC
size: -; V: TRBV5-1; J: TRBJ1-2; D: TRBD1; CDR3: CASSLGAGTANYGYTF; DNA: TGCGCCAGCAGCTTGGGAGCAGGGACAGCTAACTATGGCTACACCTTC
size: -; V: TRBV5-1; J: TRBJ2-6; D: -; CDR3: CASSPLSGANVLTF; DNA: TGCGCCAGCAGCCCCCTCTCTGGGGCCAACGTCCTGACTTTC